Following are 20 T cell receptor beta chains from one sample sequenced in a study of blood T cell repertoires in COVID-19. Method: immunoSEQ multiplex PCR; TCRdb's copy keeps in-frame clones and lacks some. The data contain 65,000 to 100,000 clones, about nine tenths of them singletons. The sample taken for sequencing was peripheral blood. The receptors here all came from a man aged 45-65 years with acute or convalescent COVID-19.

This chain links TRBV5-6 with TRBJ1-2, with 7 bases aligning to TRBD1. With 4 bases clipped from V and 8 bases from J, the junction kept 11 bases outside the gene matches. This CDR3 has 14 residues. Germline V gene lookup returns CDR1 SGHDT and CDR2 YYEEEE. The CDR3 DNA sequence: TGTGCCAGCAGCCCGCGCCCACAGGGGTCGGGCTACACCTTC. It specifies CASSPRPQGSGYTF.

This sequence joins TRBV19 and TRBJ1-2; D is perhaps TRBD1 (6 bases). Germline-derived CDR1 and CDR2 are LNHDA and SQIVND (reference sequence). This CDR3 spans 14 amino acids. Trimming cost V 6 bases and J 4 bases, with 15 bases left between them. The CDR3 spells CASRSGAWGYGYTF. In DNA form, the CDR3 reads TGTGCCAGTAGATCAGGGGCCTGGGGCTATGGCTACACCTTC.

Here the CDR3 reads CATSRNRGLSYNEQFF. CDR3 nucleotide sequence: TGTGCCACCAGCAGGAACAGGGGGCTCTCCTACAATGAGCAGTTCTTC. The chain couples TRBV15 to TRBJ2-1, with 9 nucleotides matching TRBD1. Per germline, CDR1 LNHNV and CDR2 YYDKDF (reference sequence). This CDR3 is built from 16 residues. The junction had 3 bases not matched to a gene; V was cut back by 3 bases and J by 0 bases.

CDR3: CASSPMTGQETQYF. In DNA form, the CDR3 reads TGTGCCAGCAGCCCGATGACAGGGCAAGAGACCCAGTACTTC. The chain has TRBV7-9 and TRBJ2-5, with 7 bases lining up with TRBD1. The CDR3 extends over 14 amino acids. After removal of 5 bases from V and 2 bases from J, the junction contained 5 bases not matched to a gene. Germline V CDR1 and CDR2: SEHNR, FQNEAQ (reference sequence).

The chain links TRBV18 to TRBJ2-7; TRBD1 matches at 8 bases. V was clipped by 3 bases and J by 4 bases; unmatched bases: 8. CDR3 length: 15 amino acids. CDR1 is KGHSH and CDR2 is LQKENI in the germline V gene. CDR3: CASSPSDRAGYEQYF. In DNA, the CDR3 is TGTGCCAGCTCACCTTCGGACAGGGCGGGATACGAGCAGTACTTC.

The chain couples TRBV7-9 to TRBJ1-1; D is undetermined. Germline-derived CDR1 and CDR2 are SEHNR and FQNEAQ (reference sequence). V lost 0 bases to trimming and J lost 1 base, with 9 bases between them. CDR3 length: 15 residues. For the CDR3, the DNA is TGTGCCAGCAGCTTAGCTCCAGGCCCGAACACTGAAGCTTTCTTT. This codes for CASSLAPGPNTEAFF.

The V call is TRBV7-9, the J call TRBJ1-1; 10 bases fit TRBD1. The germline V gene encodes CDR1 SEHNR and CDR2 FQNEAQ (reference sequence). The CDR3 sequence is 13 residues long. After removal of 5 bases from V and 7 bases from J, the junction contained 4 bases not matched to a gene. The CDR3 protein is CASSGTGANEAFF. Here the CDR3 DNA reads TGTGCCAGCAGCGGGACAGGGGCGAATGAAGCTTTCTTT.

The V call is TRBV9, the J call TRBJ2-5; TRBD1 agrees at 9 bases. CDR1 and CDR2 from the germline V gene are SGDLS and YYNGEE. Germline trimming cut 3 bases from V and 5 bases from J; bases unmatched to any gene: 11. The CDR3 contains 16 residues. Here the CDR3 DNA reads TGTGCCAGCAGCGCCGGGACCGGGACAGGGCGCGAGACCCAGTACTTC. It translates to CASSAGTGTGRETQYF.

CDR3 in DNA: TGTGCCAGCAGCCGACTAGCGGAGGCCTACAATGAGCAGTTCTTC. It specifies CASSRLAEAYNEQFF. The chain carries TRBV7-9 and TRBJ2-1; 9 nucleotides align to TRBD2. This CDR3 region has 15 residues. In germline, CDR1 is SEHNR, CDR2 FQNEAQ (reference sequence). The V segment lost 5 bases and the J segment 2 bases; nucleotides outside the gene matches: 4.

The chain is built from TRBV4-1 and TRBJ1-4; TRBD1 aligns across 7 bases. V lost 0 bases to trimming and J lost 4 bases; unmatched junction nucleotides: 8. CDR1 and CDR2 (germline): MGHRA, YSYEKL. The CDR3 loop spans 17 amino acids. The CDR3 loop reads CASSQDFSDRYNEKLFF. The DNA of the CDR3 is TGCGCCAGCAGCCAAGATTTCTCGGACAGGTATAATGAAAAACTGTTTTTT.

DNA for the CDR3: TGCGCCAGCAGCCCGCTAACCACCTTGTCCATGAACACTGAAGCTTTCTTT. Amino acid sequence: CASSPLTTLSMNTEAFF. J is TRBJ1-1 and V is TRBV4-1, with D hard to call. Germline V CDR1 and CDR2: MGHRA, YSYEKL. V shed 4 bases and J shed 0 bases, with 18 bases lying between them. The CDR3 consists of 17 residues.

The chain recombines TRBV9 with TRBJ1-2; 8 nucleotides align to TRBD1. The CDR3 consists of 16 residues. CDR1 SGDLS and CDR2 YYNGEE come from the germline V gene. V trimming: 4 bases; J trimming: 9 bases; junction bases outside the gene matches: 17. The CDR3 region has the DNA TGTGCCAGCAGCACCCGGGACAGGCAGTTTTTTAGAAGCTACACCTTC. This sequence encodes CASSTRDRQFFRSYTF.

The chain combines TRBV7-8 with TRBJ2-7, with D possibly TRBD1 on 6 matching bases. The CDR3 consists of 16 residues. CDR1 and CDR2 (germline): SGHVS, FQNEAQ. The V gene lost 5 bases and the J gene lost 5 bases, with 22 bases spanning the gap. The CDR3 loop reads CASSPLTGPRINEQYF. Written as DNA, the CDR3 is TGTGCCAGCAGCCCGCTGACAGGCCCAAGGATCAACGAGCAGTACTTC.

The chain employs TRBV19 and TRBJ2-5; the match to TRBD1 covers 8 bases. Germline V gives CDR1 LNHDA, CDR2 SQIVND (reference sequence). The CDR3 runs to 15 residues. V was pared by 3 bases and J by 5 bases, with 8 bases of the junction left unmatched. CDR3 protein: CASSINQGAGETQYF. The CDR3 region has the DNA TGTGCCAGTAGTATCAACCAGGGGGCGGGGGAGACCCAGTACTTC.

This clone was observed at least ten times. The chain recombines TRBV2 with TRBJ2-2; TRBD2 is a possible D gene (6 bases). The ends were cut back, 3 bases at V and 0 bases at J, with 17 bases in the middle. CDR1 SNHLY and CDR2 FYNNEI come from the germline V gene. The CDR3 is 18 amino acids. Written as DNA, the CDR3 is TGTGCCAGCAGTGACGACGGGGGTCGGGGAACGAACACCGGGGAGCTGTTTTTT. Translated: CASSDDGGRGTNTGELFF.

This chain joins TRBV19 and TRBJ1-5; no clear D. With 2 bases removed from V and 2 bases from J, the gap between germline ends came to 7 bases. Germline values: CDR1 LNHDA, CDR2 SQIVND (reference sequence). The CDR3 is made up of 14 amino acids. For the CDR3, the DNA is TGTGCCAGTAGTATACAAGCGGGCAATCAGCCCCAGCATTTT. Its translation is CASSIQAGNQPQHF. The full variable domain, in which reference TRBV19 and TRBJ1-5 provide the parts outside the CDR3, is DGGITQSPKYLFRKEGQNVTLSCEQNLNHDAMYWYRQDPGQGLRLIYYSQIVNDFQKGDIAEGYSVSREKKESFPLTVTSAQKNPTAFYLCASSIQAGNQPQHFGDGTRLSIL.

This rearrangement joins TRBV11-2 to TRBJ1-1; D is unresolved. V lost 5 bases and J lost 5, with 12 bases in between. CDR3 length: 13 amino acids. Germline CDR1 reads SGHAT; CDR2 reads FQNNGV. CDR3 bases: TGTGCCAGCAGCCCCCTCCGTTTTACTGAAGCTTTCTTT. As protein: CASSPLRFTEAFF.

This sequence joins TRBV6-5 and TRBJ2-4; 9 positions match TRBD1. Per the germline V gene, CDR1 is MNHEY and CDR2 is SVGAGI. The CDR3 totals 15 residues. Trimming removed 7 bases from V and 8 bases from J; junction bases left unmatched: 12. The CDR3 here is CASIPGQGEWDIQYF. CDR3 nucleotides: TGTGCCAGCATTCCGGGACAGGGAGAATGGGACATTCAGTACTTC.

This chain uses TRBV9 with TRBJ1-3; D is ambiguous. CDR1 and CDR2 from the germline V gene are SGDLS and YYNGEE. V was pared by 0 bases and J by 0 bases, with 7 bases between. This CDR3 comprises 15 residues. CDR3 DNA: TGTGCCAGCAGCGTAGGGCCGTACTCTGGAAACACCATATATTTT. Its translation is CASSVGPYSGNTIYF.

The J gene is TRBJ1-1, the V gene TRBV27, with D possibly matching TRBD1 (5 bases). CDR1 is MNHEY and CDR2 is SMNVEV in the germline V gene (reference sequence). This CDR3 contains 15 residues. Trimming cost V 7 bases and J 8 bases, with 23 bases left between them. The CDR3: CASTSLGEAPWEAFF. The CDR3 DNA reads TGTGCCAGCACTTCATTGGGGGAGGCGCCCTGGGAAGCTTTCTTT.